Below, 27 T cell receptor beta chains from the same sample are listed, as sequenced in a study of control samples from healthy donors and cancer patients. The table came from immunoSEQ multiplex PCR; TCRdb's copy has only in-frame clones and leaves some out. Here the sample spans 130,000 to 150,000 clones, more than 85% being singletons. Source material: blood. Every receptor here comes from a woman aged 25 to 39 in good health.

J is TRBJ1-4 and V is TRBV4-2; 9 nucleotides line up with TRBD1. Trimming removed 5 bases from V and 5 bases from J; junction bases left unmatched: 9. Germline CDR1 is LGHNA and CDR2 is YNFKEQ. This CDR3 contains 16 residues. This CDR3 is CASSSRRGTGNEKLFF. CDR3 DNA sequence: TGTGCCAGCAGCTCAAGGAGGGGGACAGGGAATGAAAAACTGTTTTTT.

CDR3 sequence reads: CASSRQGSKGNEQFF. The CDR3 DNA reads as TGTGCCAGCAGCCGACAGGGCTCTAAGGGCAATGAGCAGTTCTTC. This chain links TRBV6-4 with TRBJ2-1; 7 nucleotides line up with TRBD1. The CDR3 is 15 amino acids. The J segment lost 6 bases and the V segment lost 6 bases, leaving 11 bases of the junction unmatched. The germline V gene encodes CDR1 MRHNA and CDR2 SNTAGT.

In this sample, this clone turned up a few times. The chain combines TRBV7-9 with TRBJ1-3; tentatively, D is TRBD1 (6 bases). CDR1 and CDR2 from the germline V gene are SEHNR and FQNEAQ (reference sequence). The CDR3 sequence is 15 residues long. V was cut by 6 bases and J by 0 bases, with 12 bases left in between. The CDR3: CASSPTGSSGNTIYF. CDR3 nucleotides: TGTGCCAGCAGTCCAACAGGGAGCTCTGGAAACACCATATATTTT.

Remarks on this clone: A junction boundary mismatches the germline segment, possibly from a read error. V is TRBV4-2 and J is TRBJ1-3; a weak D match, TRBD1 (5 bases). Per the germline V gene, CDR1 is LGHNA and CDR2 is YNFKEQ. The CDR3 runs 13 residues. CDR3 loop: CASSPGPVGLESF. Here the CDR3 DNA reads TGTGCCAGCAGCCCGGGACCTGTAGGTCTCGAGTCTTTT.

The chain recombines TRBV7-3 with TRBJ2-1; D uncertain. The germline V gene has CDR1 SGHTA and CDR2 FQGTGA. Trimming removed 2 bases from V and 7 bases from J, with 12 bases in between. The CDR3 consists of 14 residues. This chain's CDR3 is CASSLARGPNEQFF. The CDR3 DNA is TGTGCCAGCAGCTTAGCCCGAGGACCGAATGAGCAGTTCTTC.

This chain connects TRBV18 to TRBJ2-7; D is perhaps TRBD1 (5 bases). Germline CDR1 and CDR2: KGHSH and LQKENI. V was pared by 3 bases and J by 0 bases, with 9 bases between. The CDR3 runs 14 residues. Here the CDR3 reads CASSPTAFSYEQYF. CDR3 DNA sequence: TGTGCCAGCTCACCGACAGCCTTCTCCTACGAGCAGTACTTC.

The chain is built from TRBV2 and TRBJ1-2; D possibly corresponds to TRBD1 (6 bases). This CDR3 comprises 15 residues. V was shortened by 3 bases and J by 2 bases, with 13 bases between the two germline ends. Germline assignment: CDR1 SNHLY and CDR2 FYNNEI. As DNA, the CDR3 is TGTGCCAGCAGTGAGGGGGCTGGGTCCAACTATGGCTACACCTTC. Translation: CASSEGAGSNYGYTF.

The rearrangement joins TRBV7-9 to TRBJ2-2; 11 nucleotides agree with TRBD1. CDR1 is SEHNR and CDR2 is FQNEAQ in the germline V gene (reference sequence). This CDR3 spans 16 amino acids. J gave up 6 bases and V 5 bases, and 8 bases lay outside the gene matches. CDR3 coding DNA: TGTGCCAGCAGCCGACTCCGGGACAGGGGGGCCGGGGAGCTGTTTTTT. Amino acid sequence: CASSRLRDRGAGELFF. Full variable domain (missing parts from reference TRBV7-9 and TRBJ2-2): DTGVSQNPRHKITKRGQNVTFRCDPISEHNRLYWYRQTLGQGPEFLTYFQNEAQLEKSRLLSDRFSAERPKGSFSTLEIQRTEQGDSAMYLCASSRLRDRGAGELFFGEGSRLTVL.

This rearrangement joins TRBV6-4 to TRBJ1-6, with D unresolved. Germline CDR1 MRHNA, CDR2 SNTAGT. This CDR3 spans 13 amino acids. V was shortened by 3 bases and J by 8 bases, with 8 bases between the two germline ends. CDR3 sequence reads: CASSESRDSPLHF. As DNA, the CDR3 is TGTGCCAGCAGTGAGTCGAGAGATTCACCCCTCCACTTT.

The V gene is TRBV2, the J gene TRBJ2-7, with D possibly TRBD1 on 6 matching bases. CDR3 length: 14 amino acids. V lost 5 bases and J lost 2, with 13 bases in between. CDR1 is SNHLY and CDR2 is FYNNEI in the germline V gene. The DNA of the CDR3 is TGTGCCAGCAGTAATGGGGCAGGGGCCTACGAGCAGTACTTC. This gives the protein CASSNGAGAYEQYF.

This chain links TRBV5-1 with TRBJ2-3, with 9 bases lining up with TRBD2. Germline CDR1 reads SGHRS; CDR2 reads YFSETQ. V shed 2 bases and J 1 base; nucleotides not matched to a gene: 8. The CDR3 spans 17 residues. As DNA, the CDR3 is TGCGCCAGCAGCTTATCTAGCGGGACTCGGGGCACAGATACGCAGTATTTT. Encoded protein: CASSLSSGTRGTDTQYF.

This clone was seen only once. The chain combines TRBV7-8 with TRBJ1-6, with D uncertain. The V end lost 5 bases, the J end lost 3 bases, and 11 bases lay between the germline ends. Germline-derived CDR1 and CDR2 are SGHVS and FQNEAQ. This CDR3 has 15 residues. CDR3 nucleotide sequence: TGTGCCAGCAGCCCCTTTGGACTCTATAATTCACCCCTCCACTTT. Protein sequence: CASSPFGLYNSPLHF.

The chain uses TRBV18 and TRBJ2-7; D may be TRBD1 or TRBD2 (6 bases each). Germline loops: CDR1 KGHSH, CDR2 LQKENI. CDR3 length equals 15 residues. The ends were cut back, 6 bases at V and 0 bases at J, with 15 bases in the middle. Here the CDR3 reads CASSNGGGSSYEQYF. CDR3 sequence (DNA): TGTGCCAGCTCGAACGGAGGGGGGAGCTCCTACGAGCAGTACTTC.

The chain couples TRBV6-1 to TRBJ2-5, with a weak D call TRBD2 (6 bases). The CDR3 has 16 residues. CDR1 and CDR2 (germline): MNHNS, SASEGT. Deletions cut 1 base from V and 3 bases from J, with 15 bases between. The CDR3 DNA reads as TGTGCCAGCAGTGAAGACGTGGCGGGATGGAAAGAGACCCAGTACTTC. As protein: CASSEDVAGWKETQYF.

Here the CDR3 reads CASSVASQGNEQFF. The CDR3 DNA sequence: TGTGCCAGCAGCGTCGCGTCCCAGGGTAATGAGCAGTTCTTC. This chain joins TRBV9 and TRBJ2-1; weak D call: TRBD1 (5 bases). The V and J ends lost 2 bases and 7 bases respectively, with 13 bases between them. The CDR3 extends over 14 amino acids. Germline assignment: CDR1 SGDLS and CDR2 YYNGEE.

This chain links TRBV7-9 with TRBJ2-5; D ambiguous. V was trimmed by 2 bases and J by 5 bases, leaving 9 bases between them. The CDR3 covers 13 residues. Looked up from germline, CDR1 is SEHNR and CDR2 is FQNEAQ (reference sequence). The CDR3, as DNA: TGTGCCAGCAGCTTACCGAATTCCGAGACCCAGTACTTC. Residues: CASSLPNSETQYF.

This sequence joins TRBV30 and TRBJ2-1; D is unresolved. This CDR3 has 11 amino acids. Per germline, CDR1 GTSNPN and CDR2 SVGIG (reference sequence). The V and J ends lost 4 bases and 5 bases respectively, with 6 bases between them. CDR3 loop: CAWMIHNEQFF. CDR3 nucleotides: TGTGCCTGGATGATTCACAATGAGCAGTTCTTC.

The gene calls are TRBV6-1 and TRBJ2-5, with no clear D. This CDR3 region has 12 residues. In germline, CDR1 is MNHNS, CDR2 SASEGT. Trimming removed 2 bases from V and 3 bases from J, with 4 bases in between. Here the CDR3 reads CASSELEETQYF. In nucleotides, the CDR3 is TGTGCCAGCAGTGAACTAGAAGAGACCCAGTACTTC.

This clone was recorded only once. J is TRBJ2-7 and V is TRBV5-5; 9 nucleotides line up with TRBD2. The ends lost 3 bases at V and 2 bases at J; junction bases unmatched: 3. CDR3 length: 14 residues. Germline V gene lookup returns CDR1 SGHKS and CDR2 YYEKEE (reference sequence). Here the CDR3 DNA reads TGTGCCAGCAGCTCGTTAGCGGGGGCCTACGAGCAGTACTTC. Its protein product is CASSSLAGAYEQYF.

The chain is built from TRBV5-6 and TRBJ1-5; possibly TRBD1 for D (5 bases). The CDR3 has 14 residues. V lost 4 bases and J lost 6, with 14 bases in between. Germline CDR1 and CDR2: SGHDT and YYEEEE. The CDR3, as DNA: TGTGCCAGCAGCGGAGGGGTGGGGCTTCAGCCCCAGCATTTT. This gives the protein CASSGGVGLQPQHF.

The chain joins TRBV10-1 to TRBJ1-3; D is unresolved. The ends were cut back, 0 bases at V and 4 bases at J, with 7 bases in the middle. The length of the CDR3 is 14 residues. Germline CDR1 is WNHNN and CDR2 is SYGVQD (reference sequence). CDR3 in DNA: TGCGCCAGCAGTGAGTCGTATGGGGGAAACACCATATATTTT. It yields the protein CASSESYGGNTIYF.

The rearrangement joins TRBV11-2 to TRBJ2-7, with 8 bases fitting TRBD1. Germline V gene lookup returns CDR1 SGHAT and CDR2 FQNNGV. The CDR3 loop spans 15 amino acids. Trimming cost V 1 base and J 4 bases; bases outside gene matches: 6. The DNA for the CDR3 is TGTGCCAGCAGCTTAGTTCGCAGGGGGCTGTACGAGCAGTACTTC. The encoded protein is CASSLVRRGLYEQYF.

This clone showed up just once. The chain joins TRBV15 to TRBJ2-3; weak D call: TRBD1 (6 bases). V was clipped by 3 bases and J by 3 bases, with 10 bases between them. Germline V gene sequence: CDR1 LNHNV, CDR2 YYDKDF (reference sequence). This CDR3 spans 14 amino acids. The CDR3 sequence is CATSSRGLTDTQYF. CDR3 bases: TGTGCCACCAGCAGCAGGGGCCTGACAGATACGCAGTATTTT.

This clone occurred a few times. Additional DNA sequences in this sample encode the identical CDR3. This rearrangement joins TRBV9 to TRBJ2-7, with TRBD2 as a possible D gene (5 bases). The germline gives CDR1 SGDLS, CDR2 YYNGEE. The CDR3 loop spans 14 amino acids. The V and J ends lost 2 bases and 2 bases respectively, with 11 bases between them. For the CDR3, the DNA is TGTGCCAGCAGCGTGAGTGGCGGGCCCTACGAGCAGTACTTC. Protein: CASSVSGGPYEQYF.

The chain links TRBV2 to TRBJ1-5; TRBD1 matches 7 bases. The CDR3 contains 12 residues. In germline, CDR1 is SNHLY, CDR2 FYNNEI. V shed 3 bases, J shed 13 bases, and the junction held 6 bases outside the gene matches. The CDR3 here is CASSDFSTGQHF. CDR3 in DNA: TGTGCCAGCAGTGATTTTTCGACAGGGCAGCATTTT.

Comment on this clone: The junction departs from germline at one end; a sequencing error may be responsible. This chain links TRBV7-7 with TRBJ2-7, with 12 bases that match TRBD2. Germline V CDR1 and CDR2: SSHAT, FNYEAQ (reference sequence). CDR3 length: 17 amino acids. The CDR3 DNA reads as TGTGCTAGCAGCCCAGCCGACGGGACTAGCGGGCGTAACGAGCAGTACTTC. It is translated as CASSPADGTSGRNEQYF.

The rearrangement joins TRBV7-8 to TRBJ1-5; D unresolved. Germline assignment: CDR1 SGHVS and CDR2 FQNEAQ. Trimming cost V 5 bases and J 4 bases, with 21 bases left between them. The CDR3 loop spans 17 amino acids. CDR3 in amino acids: CASSAYRVIPPNQPQHF. CDR3 in DNA: TGTGCCAGCAGCGCGTACCGGGTAATCCCCCCGAATCAGCCCCAGCATTTT.